This T cell receptor (beta chain) was documented in a study of blood T cell repertoires in COVID-19. Study details: Whether acute or convalescent, the COVID-19 samples came from the United States, Italy and Spain. Sources were T cells, B-cell-depleted T cells, or PBMCs; the material itself was cDNA or gDNA.

Original methodology: How many nucleated cells were present was estimated from reference gene primer amplification. Sequencing was performed with immunoSEQ multiplex PCR; in TCRdb, only in-frame clones are kept and a portion is missing. V, J and clone size derive from that table, while D and trimming were established from the DNA sequence. The repertoire includes tens of thousands of clones, 80% to 90% of them detected once, and about 4.9% sits in the top ten. CDR1 and CDR2 from the germline V gene are KGHSH and LQKENI. This CDR3 spans 16 amino acids. With 1 base clipped from V and 3 bases from J, the junction kept 6 bases outside the gene matches.

This sequence originates from a woman in her fifties or sixties with active COVID-19. Sequenced: peripheral blood. The V gene is TRBV18, the J gene TRBJ1-1; 9 bases line up with TRBD1. DNA of the CDR3: TGTGCCAGCTCACCACTGGGACAGGGATTGGACACTGAAGCTTTCTTT. It encodes CASSPLGQGLDTEAFF. Together with reference TRBV18 and TRBJ1-1, the CDR3 gives the full variable domain: NAGVMQNPRHLVRRRGQEARLRCSPMKGHSHVYWYRQLPEEGLKFMVYLQKENIIDESGMPKERFSAEFPKEGPSILRIQQVVRGDSAAYFCASSPLGQGLDTEAFFGQGTRLTVV.